A single sample is the source of the 23 T cell receptor beta chains below, sequenced in a study of cytomegalovirus exposure and HLA in healthy donors. The repertoire was sequenced with immunoSEQ multiplex PCR; TCRdb's copy has only in-frame clones and lacks some. This table holds over 200,000 clones, 83% found once. Sequencing was performed on PBMCs. All receptors derive from a woman in her late teens or twenties in good health and CMV-seronegative.

V is TRBV6-5 and J is TRBJ2-1; D possibly corresponds to TRBD2 (5 bases). V was pared by 4 bases and J by 0 bases, with 7 bases between. Germline V gene sequence: CDR1 MNHEY, CDR2 SVGAGI. The CDR3 loop spans 14 amino acids. CDR3 residues: CASSLGSSYNEQFF. In nucleotides, the CDR3 is TGTGCCAGCAGTTTAGGGAGCTCCTACAATGAGCAGTTCTTC.

DNA for the CDR3: TGTGCCAGCAGTTTCTCTGTTACAGGATCTAATCAGCCCCAGCATTTT. It specifies CASSFSVTGSNQPQHF. The rearrangement uses TRBV27 and TRBJ1-5; D is perhaps TRBD1 (5 bases). Per the germline V gene, CDR1 is MNHEY and CDR2 is SMNVEV (reference sequence). The CDR3 totals 16 residues. V was trimmed by 3 bases and J by 4 bases, leaving 16 bases between them.

This clone was observed once. The chain employs TRBV25-1 and TRBJ2-2; a possible D gene is TRBD1 (5 bases). The germline gives CDR1 MGHDK, CDR2 SYGVNS. The CDR3 contains 14 residues. The V end lost 2 bases, the J end lost 8 bases, and 12 bases lay between the germline ends. The CDR3 region has the DNA TGTGCCAGCAGTGAACTAGACAGCCCAGGGGAGCTGTTTTTT. It encodes CASSELDSPGELFF.

Details on this clone: Given a much more abundant clone one base away, this may be a read error. Different DNA sequences within this sample yield the same CDR3. This chain uses TRBV6-1 with TRBJ2-7, with TRBD1 matching over 7 bases. The length of the CDR3 is 12 residues. CDR1 MNHNS and CDR2 SASEGT come from the germline V gene. This chain's CDR3 is CASRLNRGEQYF. The CDR3 DNA follows: TGTGCCAGCAGGTTAAACAGGGGCGAGCAATACTTC.

This clone was recorded once. The rearrangement uses TRBV28 and TRBJ2-3; D remains unclear. The CDR3 covers 13 residues. Germline CDR1 is MDHEN and CDR2 is SYDVKM. The V end lost 4 bases, the J end lost 2 bases, and 7 bases lay between the germline ends. The CDR3 DNA reads TGTGCCAGCAGTTCCAAATTCACAGATACGCAGTATTTT. This gives the protein CASSSKFTDTQYF. The full variable domain, with the rest looked up from reference TRBV28 and TRBJ2-3, is DVKVTQSSRYLVKRTGEKVFLECVQDMDHENMFWYRQDPGLGLRLIYFSYDVKMKEKGDIPEGYSVSREKKERFSLILESASTNQTSMYLCASSSKFTDTQYFGPGTRLTVL.

This clone was seen a handful of times. The CDR3, as DNA: TGTGCCAGCAGCTTCTCGGACAGCCGACCCCAGCATTTT. Its protein product is CASSFSDSRPQHF. The gene calls are TRBV11-2 and TRBJ1-5, with D perhaps TRBD1 (6 bases). The V end was cut by 3 bases, the J end by 10 bases, with 13 bases between. The germline V gene has CDR1 SGHAT and CDR2 FQNNGV. The CDR3 is made up of 13 amino acids.

The V and J genes are TRBV5-1 and TRBJ2-3; the D gene is possibly TRBD2 (6 bases). Per the germline V gene, CDR1 is SGHRS and CDR2 is YFSETQ. Deletions cut 5 bases from V and 3 bases from J, with 10 bases between. The CDR3 covers 13 residues. CDR3 sequence reads: CASRPRGTDTQYF. Written as DNA, the CDR3 is TGCGCCAGCAGGCCCCGGGGGACAGATACGCAGTATTTT.

The V gene is TRBV2, the J gene TRBJ2-1; D gene uncertain. Germline V gene data show CDR1 as SNHLY and CDR2 as FYNNEI. Trimming cost V 3 bases and J 8 bases, with 17 bases left between them. The CDR3 has 15 amino acids. CDR3 region: CASSDRRPTVDEQFF. The CDR3 DNA reads as TGTGCCAGCAGTGACCGAAGGCCCACAGTCGATGAGCAGTTCTTC. Supplemented by reference TRBV2 and TRBJ2-1, the full variable domain reads EPEVTQTPSHQVTQMGQEVILRCVPISNHLYFYWYRQILGQKVEFLVSFYNNEISEKSEIFDDQFSVERPDGSNFTLKIRSTKLEDSAMYFCASSDRRPTVDEQFFGPGTRLTVL.

This chain joins TRBV9 and TRBJ1-1; no definite D call. The ends were cut back, 0 bases at V and 1 base at J, with 7 bases in the middle. The CDR3 is made up of 14 amino acids. Germline V gene sequence: CDR1 SGDLS, CDR2 YYNGEE. As DNA, the CDR3 is TGTGCCAGCAGCGTAGTGGGGAAGAACACTGAAGCTTTCTTT. Residues: CASSVVGKNTEAFF.

A remark on this clone: Other DNA sequences of this sample code for an identical CDR3. J is TRBJ2-7 and V is TRBV28, with 10 bases aligning to TRBD1. Germline CDR1 and CDR2: MDHEN and SYDVKM. V was pared by 7 bases and J by 3 bases, with 6 bases of the junction left unmatched. The CDR3 totals 14 residues. This CDR3 reads CASTRDRGIYEQYF. CDR3 DNA: TGTGCCAGCACTCGGGACAGGGGTATCTACGAGCAGTACTTC.

CDR3 bases: TGTGCCAGCAGCCCGACAGACACCGGGGAGCTGTTTTTT. Residues: CASSPTDTGELFF. The chain combines TRBV7-3 with TRBJ2-2; possible D gene TRBD1, 5 bases. The germline CDR1 and CDR2 sequences are SGHTA and FQGTGA. The CDR3 is 13 amino acids. The V end lost 5 bases, the J end lost 3 bases, and 7 bases lay between the germline ends.

V is TRBV10-1 and J is TRBJ2-3; tentative D call: TRBD1 (6 bases). From germline, CDR1 is WNHNN and CDR2 SYGVQD (reference sequence). This CDR3 spans 14 amino acids. Trimming shortened V by 3 bases and J by 6 bases, and 13 bases separated the two germline ends. CDR3 nucleotide sequence: TGCGCCAGCAGTGACCCCGACAGGAAGGATACGCAGTATTTT. This gives the protein CASSDPDRKDTQYF.

The chain links TRBV30 to TRBJ2-1; maybe TRBD2 (6 bases). The CDR3 is made up of 18 amino acids. V lost 0 bases, J lost 10 bases, and 28 bases lay in between. CDR1 GTSNPN and CDR2 SVGIG come from the germline V gene (reference sequence). The DNA of the CDR3 is TGTGCCTGGAGTGTAAGGTTCGGTCGGGAGTGGGGAGAGGGCGAGCAGTTCTTC. It codes for CAWSVRFGREWGEGEQFF.

V usage is TRBV4-1 and J usage is TRBJ2-7, with TRBD1 identical over 7 bases. CDR1 is MGHRA and CDR2 is YSYEKL in the germline V gene. The CDR3 extends over 14 amino acids. Unmatched junction bases numbered 5, after V lost 3 bases and J lost 3 bases. CDR3 nucleotide sequence: TGCGCCAGCAGCCAGCCGGGACAGCGCTACGAGCAGTACTTC. This encodes CASSQPGQRYEQYF.

In this sample, this clone turned up a few times. V usage is TRBV7-2 and J usage is TRBJ2-1, with TRBD2 matching over 14 bases. Germline values: CDR1 SGHTA, CDR2 FQGNSA. V trimming: 3 bases; J trimming: 6 bases; junction bases outside the gene matches: 1. The CDR3 covers 15 residues. The CDR3 coding sequence is TGTGCCAGCAGCTTGGGACTAGCGGGGGTCAATGAGCAGTTCTTC. Protein: CASSLGLAGVNEQFF.

The chain is built from TRBV7-6 and TRBJ1-5, with a weak D call TRBD1 (6 bases). CDR1 and CDR2 (germline): SGHVS, FNYEAQ. V shed 5 bases and J shed 0 bases, with 11 bases lying between them. The CDR3 contains 15 residues. For the CDR3, the DNA is TGTGCCAGCAGCCGATGGACAGATAGCAATCAGCCCCAGCATTTT. It codes for CASSRWTDSNQPQHF.

V is TRBV4-2 and J is TRBJ2-1, with TRBD2 matching 9 bases. The trim removed 0 bases at V and 1 base at J, leaving 4 bases unmatched. Germline CDR1 is LGHNA and CDR2 is YNFKEQ. CDR3 length: 17 amino acids. The CDR3 coding sequence is TGTGCCAGCAGCCAAGACCATAGCGGGAGATCCTACAATGAGCAGTTCTTC. Protein: CASSQDHSGRSYNEQFF.

The CDR3 nucleotides are TGTGCCATCTCGGACAGGACGAGTGATTCACCCCTCCACTTT. Protein: CAISDRTSDSPLHF. The chain links TRBV10-3 to TRBJ1-6; 7 bases match TRBD1. This CDR3 comprises 14 residues. V gave up 8 bases and J gave up 8 bases; unmatched junction bases: 9. Germline assignment: CDR1 ENHRY and CDR2 SYGVKD.

The chain has TRBV10-1 and TRBJ2-7, with 7 bases lining up with TRBD2. Germline trimming cut 6 bases from V and 4 bases from J; bases unmatched to any gene: 9. The V gene's germline CDR1 is WNHNN and CDR2 SYGVQD (reference sequence). The CDR3 length is 14 residues. CDR3 sequence reads: CASRTLASLYEQYF. The CDR3 nucleotides are TGCGCCAGCAGGACACTAGCGAGTCTATACGAGCAGTACTTC.

The chain recombines TRBV15 with TRBJ2-6, with a weak D call TRBD1 (5 bases). Between the trimmed V and J ends, which lost 1 base and 4 bases, there was a span of 11 bases. This CDR3 has 16 amino acids. CDR1 and CDR2 from the germline V gene are LNHNV and YYDKDF (reference sequence). This chain's CDR3 is CATSRVGARGANVLTF. The CDR3, as DNA: TGTGCCACCAGCAGAGTAGGGGCCAGGGGGGCCAACGTCCTGACTTTC.

A few counts support this clone. The chain links TRBV6-1 to TRBJ1-6, with D possibly being TRBD1 (6 bases). Germline lookup yields CDR1 MNHNS and CDR2 SASEGT. The CDR3 length is 15 residues. V lost 5 bases and J lost 10, with 18 bases in between. CDR3 residues: CASSLTLEGESPLHF. As DNA, the CDR3 is TGTGCCAGCAGTTTAACCTTGGAGGGGGAATCACCCCTCCACTTT.

As concerns this clone: One junction end disagrees with the germline gene, perhaps due to a read error. This chain connects TRBV2 to TRBJ2-1; D is possibly TRBD2 (6 bases). There are 13 residues in the CDR3. Germline V lookup: CDR1 SNHLY, CDR2 FYNNEI. The CDR3 bases are TGTGCCAGCAGGACGACTAGTAACAATGAACAGTTCTTC. It is translated as CASRTTSNNEQFF.

The J gene is TRBJ2-1, the V gene TRBV6-5; TRBD2 agrees at 10 bases. Germline CDR1 MNHEY, CDR2 SVGAGI. V dropped 2 bases and J dropped 8; count of bases not matched to a gene: 6. This CDR3 spans 15 amino acids. CDR3 loop: CASSYEAGGPYEQFF. The CDR3 nucleotides read TGTGCCAGCAGTTACGAAGCGGGAGGGCCCTATGAGCAGTTCTTC.